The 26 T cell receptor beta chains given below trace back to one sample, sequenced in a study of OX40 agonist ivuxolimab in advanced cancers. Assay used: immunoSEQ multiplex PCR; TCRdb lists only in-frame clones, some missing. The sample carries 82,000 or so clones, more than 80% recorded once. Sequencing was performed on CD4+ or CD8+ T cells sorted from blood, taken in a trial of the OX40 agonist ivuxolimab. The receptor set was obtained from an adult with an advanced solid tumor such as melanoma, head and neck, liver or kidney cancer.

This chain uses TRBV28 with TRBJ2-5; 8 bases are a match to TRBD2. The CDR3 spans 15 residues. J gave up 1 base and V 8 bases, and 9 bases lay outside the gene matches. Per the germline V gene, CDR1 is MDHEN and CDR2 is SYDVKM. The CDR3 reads CASLPLAGPQETQYF. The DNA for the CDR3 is TGTGCCAGCCTACCCCTAGCGGGTCCCCAAGAGACCCAGTACTTC.

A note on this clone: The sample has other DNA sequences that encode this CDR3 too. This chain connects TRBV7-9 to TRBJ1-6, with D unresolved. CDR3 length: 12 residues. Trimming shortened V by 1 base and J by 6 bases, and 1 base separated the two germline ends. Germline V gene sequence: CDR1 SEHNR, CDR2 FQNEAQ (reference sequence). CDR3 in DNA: TGTGCCAGCAGCTTAGTTAATTCACCCCTCCACTTT. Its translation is CASSLVNSPLHF.

The CDR3 protein is CASSRGARNTEAFF. CDR3 nucleotides: TGTGCCAGCAGTCGGGGGGCCAGGAACACTGAAGCTTTCTTT. The J gene is TRBJ1-1, the V gene TRBV6-5; D may be TRBD1 (6 bases). CDR1 is MNHEY and CDR2 is SVGAGI in the germline V gene. The CDR3 has 14 residues. V lost 5 bases, J lost 1 base, and 11 bases lay in between.

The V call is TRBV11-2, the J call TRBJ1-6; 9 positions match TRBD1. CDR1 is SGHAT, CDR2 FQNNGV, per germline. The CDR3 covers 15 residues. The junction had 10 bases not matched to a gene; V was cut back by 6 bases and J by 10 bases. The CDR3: CASRATGGTWSPLHF. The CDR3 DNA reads TGTGCCAGCAGGGCGACAGGGGGTACGTGGTCACCCCTCCACTTT.

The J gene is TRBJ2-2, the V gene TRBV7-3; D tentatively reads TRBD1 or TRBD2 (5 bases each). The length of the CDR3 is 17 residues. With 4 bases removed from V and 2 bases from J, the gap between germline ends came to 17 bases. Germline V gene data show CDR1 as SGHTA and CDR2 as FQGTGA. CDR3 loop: CASSSPSGQLNTGELFF. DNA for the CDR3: TGTGCCAGCAGCTCCCCATCGGGGCAGCTCAACACCGGGGAGCTGTTTTTT.

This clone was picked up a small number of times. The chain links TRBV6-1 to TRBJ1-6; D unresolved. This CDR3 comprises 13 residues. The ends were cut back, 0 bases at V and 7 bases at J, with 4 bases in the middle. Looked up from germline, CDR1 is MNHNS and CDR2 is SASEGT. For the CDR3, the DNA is TGTGCCAGCAGTGAAGCGCGGAATTCACCCCTCCACTTT. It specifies CASSEARNSPLHF.

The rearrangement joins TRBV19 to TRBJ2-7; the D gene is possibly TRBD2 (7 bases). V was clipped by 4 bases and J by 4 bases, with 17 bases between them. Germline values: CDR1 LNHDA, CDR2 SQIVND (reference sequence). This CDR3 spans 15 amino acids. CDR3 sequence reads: CASSTQQGGTYEQYF. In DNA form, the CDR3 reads TGTGCCAGTAGTACCCAACAGGGAGGGACATACGAGCAGTACTTC.

This chain's CDR3 is CASSQSQGRTNEKLFF. CDR3 in DNA: TGCGCCAGCAGCCAATCCCAGGGGAGAACTAATGAAAAACTGTTTTTT. This chain connects TRBV4-1 to TRBJ1-4; a possible D gene is TRBD1 (6 bases). The CDR3 covers 16 residues. The germline V gene encodes CDR1 MGHRA and CDR2 YSYEKL. V lost 2 bases to trimming and J lost 1 base, with 11 bases between them.

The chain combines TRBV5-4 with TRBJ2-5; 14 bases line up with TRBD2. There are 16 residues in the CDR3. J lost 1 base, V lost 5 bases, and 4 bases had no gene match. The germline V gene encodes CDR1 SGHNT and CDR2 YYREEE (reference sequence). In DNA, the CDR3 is TGTGCCAGCAGTCCGGGACTAGCGGGAGCCCAAGAGACCCAGTACTTC. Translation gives CASSPGLAGAQETQYF.

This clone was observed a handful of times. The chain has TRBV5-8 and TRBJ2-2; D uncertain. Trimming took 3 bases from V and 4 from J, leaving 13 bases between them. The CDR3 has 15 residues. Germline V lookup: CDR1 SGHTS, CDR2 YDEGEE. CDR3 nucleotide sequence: TGTGCCAGCAGCTATTATCTCGACCTCACCGGGGAGCTGTTTTTT. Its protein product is CASSYYLDLTGELFF.

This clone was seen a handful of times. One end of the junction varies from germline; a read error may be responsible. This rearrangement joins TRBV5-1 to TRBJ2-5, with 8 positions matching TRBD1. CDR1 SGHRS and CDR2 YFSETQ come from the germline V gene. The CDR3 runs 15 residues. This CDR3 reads CASSYPGQGQKTQYF. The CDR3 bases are TGCGCCAGCAGCTACCCCGGACAGGGCCAAAAGACCCAGTACTTC.

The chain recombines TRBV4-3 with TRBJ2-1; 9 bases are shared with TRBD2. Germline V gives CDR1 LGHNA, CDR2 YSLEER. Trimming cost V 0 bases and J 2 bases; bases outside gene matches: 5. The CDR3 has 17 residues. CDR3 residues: CASSQEAAGGPYNEQFF. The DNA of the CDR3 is TGCGCCAGCAGCCAAGAAGCCGCGGGGGGGCCCTACAATGAGCAGTTCTTC.

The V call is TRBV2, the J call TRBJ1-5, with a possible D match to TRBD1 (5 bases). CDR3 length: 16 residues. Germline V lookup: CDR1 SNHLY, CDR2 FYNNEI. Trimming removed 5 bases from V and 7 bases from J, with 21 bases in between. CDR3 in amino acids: CASSSRGGESAQPQHF. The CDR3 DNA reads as TGTGCCAGCAGTTCCCGGGGAGGGGAGAGCGCCCAGCCCCAGCATTTT. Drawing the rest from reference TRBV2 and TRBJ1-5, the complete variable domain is EPEVTQTPSHQVTQMGQEVILRCVPISNHLYFYWYRQILGQKVEFLVSFYNNEISEKSEIFDDQFSVERPDGSNFTLKIRSTKLEDSAMYFCASSSRGGESAQPQHFGDGTRLSIL.

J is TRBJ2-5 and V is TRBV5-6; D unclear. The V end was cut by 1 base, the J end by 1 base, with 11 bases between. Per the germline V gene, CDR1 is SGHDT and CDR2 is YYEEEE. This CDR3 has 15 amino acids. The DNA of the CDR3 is TGTGCCAGCAGCTTGCCTCTCGGCAGCCAAGAGACCCAGTACTTC. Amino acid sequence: CASSLPLGSQETQYF. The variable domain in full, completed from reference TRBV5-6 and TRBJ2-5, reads DAGVTQSPTHLIKTRGQQVTLRCSPKSGHDTVSWYQQALGQGPQFIFQYYEEEERQRGNFPDRFSGHQFPNYSSELNVNALLLGDSALYLCASSLPLGSQETQYFGPGTRLLVL.

The CDR3 bases are TGTGCTTCTTGGGTCGGACACCCCTCCTACGAGCAGTACTTC. This codes for CASWVGHPSYEQYF. V gene TRBV10-3 combines with J gene TRBJ2-7; D might be TRBD1 (5 bases). The CDR3 sequence is 14 residues long. CDR1 and CDR2 from the germline V gene are ENHRY and SYGVKD.

Written as DNA, the CDR3 is TGTGCCAGCAGTGAATGGACTGAAGCTTTCTTT. It translates to CASSEWTEAFF. V gene TRBV2 combines with J gene TRBJ1-1; D gene ambiguous. Germline V gene sequence: CDR1 SNHLY, CDR2 FYNNEI. This CDR3 has 11 residues. The V gene lost 2 bases and the J gene lost 5 bases, with 3 bases spanning the gap.

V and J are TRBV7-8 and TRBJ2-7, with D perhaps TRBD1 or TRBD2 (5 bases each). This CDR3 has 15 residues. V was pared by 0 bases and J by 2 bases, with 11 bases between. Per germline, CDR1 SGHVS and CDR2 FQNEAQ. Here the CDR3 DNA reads TGTGCCAGCAGCTTAGCCCCGGGGCAGACCTACGAGCAGTACTTC. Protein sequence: CASSLAPGQTYEQYF. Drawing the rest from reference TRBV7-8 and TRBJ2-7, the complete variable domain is GAGVSQSPRYKVAKRGQDVALRCDPISGHVSLFWYQQALGQGPEFLTYFQNEAQLDKSGLPSDRFFAERPEGSVSTLKIQRTQQEDSAVYLCASSLAPGQTYEQYFGPGTRLTVT.

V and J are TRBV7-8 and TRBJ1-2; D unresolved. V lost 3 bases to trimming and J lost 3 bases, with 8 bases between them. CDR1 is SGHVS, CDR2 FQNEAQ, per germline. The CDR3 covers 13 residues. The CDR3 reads CASSLARDYGYTF. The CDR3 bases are TGTGCCAGCAGCTTGGCCCGCGACTATGGCTACACCTTC.

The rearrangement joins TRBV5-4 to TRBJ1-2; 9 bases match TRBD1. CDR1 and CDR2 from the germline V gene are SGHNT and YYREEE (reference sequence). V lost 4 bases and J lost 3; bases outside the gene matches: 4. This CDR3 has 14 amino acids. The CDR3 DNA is TGTGCCAGCAGCCCCTGGACAGGGGACTATGGCTACACCTTC. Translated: CASSPWTGDYGYTF.

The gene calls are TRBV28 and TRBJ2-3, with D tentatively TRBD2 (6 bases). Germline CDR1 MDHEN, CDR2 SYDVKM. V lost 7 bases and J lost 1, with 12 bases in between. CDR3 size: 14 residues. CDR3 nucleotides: TGTGCCAGCAAAGGGCGGGATGGCACAGATACGCAGTATTTT. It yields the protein CASKGRDGTDTQYF. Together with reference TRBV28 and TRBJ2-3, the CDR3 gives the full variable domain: DVKVTQSSRYLVKRTGEKVFLECVQDMDHENMFWYRQDPGLGLRLIYFSYDVKMKEKGDIPEGYSVSREKKERFSLILESASTNQTSMYLCASKGRDGTDTQYFGPGTRLTVL.

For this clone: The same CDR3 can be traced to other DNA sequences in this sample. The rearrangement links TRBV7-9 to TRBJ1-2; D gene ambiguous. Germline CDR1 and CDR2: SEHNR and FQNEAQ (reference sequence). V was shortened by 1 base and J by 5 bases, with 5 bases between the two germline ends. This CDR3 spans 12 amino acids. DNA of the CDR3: TGTGCCAGCAGCTTAGAAGGGTATGGCTACACCTTC. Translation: CASSLEGYGYTF.

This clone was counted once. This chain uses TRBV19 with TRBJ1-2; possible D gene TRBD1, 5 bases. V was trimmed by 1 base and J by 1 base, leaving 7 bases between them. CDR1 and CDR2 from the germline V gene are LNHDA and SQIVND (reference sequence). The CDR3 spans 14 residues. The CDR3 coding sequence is TGTGCCAGTAGTATAGTCGGGGGTAACTATGGCTACACCTTC. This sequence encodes CASSIVGGNYGYTF.

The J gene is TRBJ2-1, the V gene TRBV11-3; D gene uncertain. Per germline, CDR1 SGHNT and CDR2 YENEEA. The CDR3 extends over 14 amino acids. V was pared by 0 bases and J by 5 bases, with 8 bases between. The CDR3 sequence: CASSLDSQDNEQFF. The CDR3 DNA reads TGTGCCAGCAGCTTAGATTCGCAGGACAATGAGCAGTTCTTC.

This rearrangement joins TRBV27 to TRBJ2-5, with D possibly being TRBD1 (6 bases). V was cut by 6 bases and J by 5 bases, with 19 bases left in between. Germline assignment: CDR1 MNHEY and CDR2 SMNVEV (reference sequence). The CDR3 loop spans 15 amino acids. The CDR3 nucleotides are TGTGCCAGCAGCACTACCGGGACATTAGGGGAGACCCAGTACTTC. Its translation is CASSTTGTLGETQYF.

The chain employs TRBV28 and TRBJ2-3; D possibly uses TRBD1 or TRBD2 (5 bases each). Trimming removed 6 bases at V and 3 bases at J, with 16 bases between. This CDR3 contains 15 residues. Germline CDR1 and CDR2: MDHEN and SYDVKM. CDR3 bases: TGTGCCAGCAGCCAACCGGGGACGCGGACAGATACGCAGTATTTT. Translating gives CASSQPGTRTDTQYF.

CDR3 sequence: CASSSTGQSTDTQYF. The DNA of the CDR3 is TGTGCCAGCAGCTCCACCGGACAGAGCACAGATACGCAGTATTTT. This rearrangement joins TRBV7-3 to TRBJ2-3; tentatively, D is TRBD1 (6 bases). This CDR3 has 15 residues. Trimming cost V 4 bases and J 0 bases, with 11 bases left between them. From germline, CDR1 is SGHTA and CDR2 FQGTGA.